This T cell receptor (beta chain) was profiled in a study of T cells in Graves' hyperthyroidism and ophthalmopathy. Per germline, CDR1 SGHRS and CDR2 YFSETQ. V was trimmed by 7 bases and J by 4 bases, leaving 11 bases between them. This CDR3 region has 12 residues. This clonotype was counted ten times or more. The target antigen is unknown. Amplified TCR beta CDR3 regions came from RNA transcripts. The HTBI set primed first-round TCR CDR3 RT-PCR. TCRdb reprocessed the multiplex PCR reads with MiXCR, giving one entry per CDR3 protein. In the table there are a few hundred thousand distinct CDR3 sequences, about a sixth of which are singletons. General observations from the study: Most thyroid clonotypes with frequency above 0.001 were detected in blood.

The rearrangement uses TRBV5-1 and TRBJ1-1; D is unclear. Sequencing input: blood. The source is a middle-aged woman with Graves' ophthalmopathy. The CDR3 sequence is CASGLESTEAFF. The CDR3 bases are TGCGCCAGCGGCCTCGAGAGCACTGAAGCTTTCTTT.